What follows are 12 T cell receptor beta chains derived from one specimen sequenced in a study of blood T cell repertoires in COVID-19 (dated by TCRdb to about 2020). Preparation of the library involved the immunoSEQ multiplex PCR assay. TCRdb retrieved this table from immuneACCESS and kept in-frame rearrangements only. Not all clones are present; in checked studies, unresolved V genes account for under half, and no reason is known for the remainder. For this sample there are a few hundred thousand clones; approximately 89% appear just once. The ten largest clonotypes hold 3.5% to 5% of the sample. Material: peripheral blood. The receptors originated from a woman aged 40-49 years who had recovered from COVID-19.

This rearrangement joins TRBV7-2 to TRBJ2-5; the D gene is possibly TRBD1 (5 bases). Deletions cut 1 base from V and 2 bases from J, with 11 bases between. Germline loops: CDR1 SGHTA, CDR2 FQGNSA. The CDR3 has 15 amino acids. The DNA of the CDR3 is TGTGCCAGCAGCTTAGTATCTGGACAACAAGAGACCCAGTACTTC. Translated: CASSLVSGQQETQYF.

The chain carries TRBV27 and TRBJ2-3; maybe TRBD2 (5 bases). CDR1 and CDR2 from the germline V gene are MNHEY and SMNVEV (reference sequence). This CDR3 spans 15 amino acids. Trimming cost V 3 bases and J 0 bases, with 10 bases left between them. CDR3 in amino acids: CASSFGRTSTDTQYF. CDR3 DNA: TGTGCCAGCAGTTTCGGACGGACTAGCACAGATACGCAGTATTTT.

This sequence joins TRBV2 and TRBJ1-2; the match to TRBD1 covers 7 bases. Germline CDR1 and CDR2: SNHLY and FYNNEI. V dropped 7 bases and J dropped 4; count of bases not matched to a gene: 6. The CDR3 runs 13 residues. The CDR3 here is CASTKQGLYGYTF. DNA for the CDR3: TGTGCCAGCACCAAACAGGGGCTCTATGGCTACACCTTC.

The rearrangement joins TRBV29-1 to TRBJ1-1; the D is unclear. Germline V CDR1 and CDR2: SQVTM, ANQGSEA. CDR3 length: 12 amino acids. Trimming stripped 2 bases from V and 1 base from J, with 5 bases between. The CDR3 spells CSVEFGNTEAFF. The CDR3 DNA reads TGCAGCGTTGAATTCGGGAACACTGAAGCTTTCTTT.

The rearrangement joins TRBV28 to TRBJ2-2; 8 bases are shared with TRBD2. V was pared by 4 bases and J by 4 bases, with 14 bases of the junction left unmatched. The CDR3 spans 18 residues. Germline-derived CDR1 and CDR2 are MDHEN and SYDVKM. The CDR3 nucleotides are TGTGCCAGCAGTTCCCATCTTGGCGGGGGGCCGGGCACCGGGGAGCTGTTTTTT. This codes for CASSSHLGGGPGTGELFF.

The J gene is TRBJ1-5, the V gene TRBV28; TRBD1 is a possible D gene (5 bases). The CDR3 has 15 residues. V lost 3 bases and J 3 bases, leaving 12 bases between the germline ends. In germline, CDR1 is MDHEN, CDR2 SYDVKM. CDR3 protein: CASSFPREVNQPQHF. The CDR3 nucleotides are TGTGCCAGCAGTTTTCCCAGGGAGGTCAATCAGCCCCAGCATTTT.

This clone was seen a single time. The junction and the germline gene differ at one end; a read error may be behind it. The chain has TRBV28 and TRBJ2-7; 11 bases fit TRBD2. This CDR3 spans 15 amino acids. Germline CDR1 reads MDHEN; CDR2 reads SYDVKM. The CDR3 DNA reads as TGTGCCAGCGGTTTGCGTAGCGGGGGGGCGAGGGAGCAGTACTTC. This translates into CASGLRSGGAREQYF.

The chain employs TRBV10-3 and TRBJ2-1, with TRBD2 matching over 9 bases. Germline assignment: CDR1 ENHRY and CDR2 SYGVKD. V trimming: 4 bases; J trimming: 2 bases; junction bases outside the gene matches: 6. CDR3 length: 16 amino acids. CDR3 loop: CAISALTSGPYNEQFF. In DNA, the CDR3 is TGTGCCATCAGTGCCCTGACTAGCGGACCCTACAATGAGCAGTTCTTC.

The CDR3 bases are TGTGCCAGCGCCCGGGGACAGGCCCCGAACACTGAAGCTTTCTTT. The encoded protein is CASARGQAPNTEAFF. V and J are TRBV7-6 and TRBJ1-1; 8 bases are shared with TRBD1. Per the germline V gene, CDR1 is SGHVS and CDR2 is FNYEAQ. Trimming took 8 bases from V and 1 from J; bases not matched to a gene: 9. The CDR3 is made up of 15 amino acids.

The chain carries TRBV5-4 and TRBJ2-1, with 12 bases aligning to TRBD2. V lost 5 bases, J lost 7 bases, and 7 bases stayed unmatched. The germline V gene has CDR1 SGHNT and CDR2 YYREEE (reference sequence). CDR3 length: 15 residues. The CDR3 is CASRPGLAGNNEQFF. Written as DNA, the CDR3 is TGTGCCAGCAGGCCGGGACTAGCGGGTAATAATGAGCAGTTCTTC. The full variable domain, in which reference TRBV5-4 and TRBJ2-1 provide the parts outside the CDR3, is ETGVTQSPTHLIKTRGQQVTLRCSSQSGHNTVSWYQQALGQGPQFIFQYYREEENGRGNFPPRFSGLQFPNYSSELNVNALELDDSALYLCASRPGLAGNNEQFFGPGTRLTVL.

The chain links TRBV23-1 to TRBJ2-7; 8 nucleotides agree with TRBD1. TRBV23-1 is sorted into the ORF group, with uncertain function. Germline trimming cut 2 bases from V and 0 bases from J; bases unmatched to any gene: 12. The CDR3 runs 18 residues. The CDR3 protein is CASSQTARGLVGSYEQYV. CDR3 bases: TGCGCCAGCAGTCAAACGGCCAGGGGGCTTGTGGGCTCCTACGAGCAGTACGTC.

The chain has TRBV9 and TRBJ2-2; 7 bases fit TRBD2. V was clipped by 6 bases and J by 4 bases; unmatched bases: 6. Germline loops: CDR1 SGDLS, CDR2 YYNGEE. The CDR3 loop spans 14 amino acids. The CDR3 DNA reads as TGTGCCAGCACCCCATCGGGGGGCACCGGGGAGCTGTTTTTT. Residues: CASTPSGGTGELFF. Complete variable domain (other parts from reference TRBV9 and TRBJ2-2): DSGVTQTPKHLITATGQRVTLRCSPRSGDLSVYWYQQSLDQGLQFLIQYYNGEERAKGNILERFSAQQFPDLHSELNLSSLELGDSALYFCASTPSGGTGELFFGEGSRLTVL.